This T cell receptor beta chain was retrieved from a study of T cell repertoires in ileal Crohn's disease. Overall study: Approximately 32% were active smokers at surgery; median disease duration was roughly 8 years.

The CDR3 contains 13 residues. In germline, CDR1 is SQVTM, CDR2 ANQGSEA. Trimming took 7 bases from V and 5 from J; bases not matched to a gene: 9. Documented time point: neoterminal ileum biopsy at postoperative endoscopy, about 6 months after surgery. Data came from immunoSEQ multiplex PCR; TCRdb stores just in-frame clones and leaves some out. The sample gives about 11,000 clones, less than 85% of which show up once; more than 5.5% is in the top ten. Sample: ileal tissue. The receptor was isolated from an adult with Crohn's disease. The chain recombines TRBV29-1 with TRBJ1-1; 8 bases align to TRBD1. For the CDR3, the DNA is TGCAGCGCATCAACAGGGGGTACAACTGAAGCTTTCTTT. Amino acids: CSASTGGTTEAFF.